These T cell receptor beta chains were read from a single sample in a study of blood T cell repertoires in COVID-19. Using immunoSEQ multiplex PCR, the repertoire was profiled, and TCRdb retains in-frame clones only, with some absent. Of 15,000 or so clones in the sample, 87% were seen once. Sequences were obtained from peripheral blood. The receptors shown here come from a human donor in a cohort sampled during active COVID-19. The CDR3 runs from the conserved cysteine through the conserved F or W. The order of the fields is V gene, clone size, J gene, D gene, CDR3 protein, CDR3 DNA. A D gene is named only where the DNA matches it firmly. The size entry is marked missing in some rows and otherwise reads once, few, many or a size class.

>TRBV4-2|-|TRBJ2-1|TRBD2
CASSQFSGGGGEQFF
TGTGCCAGCAGCCAATTTAGCGGGGGAGGAGGTGAGCAGTTCTTC
>TRBV28|-|TRBJ1-2|TRBD1
CASSSRTGGPLLSYTF
TGTGCCAGCAGTTCCCGGACAGGGGGCCCCCTCTTGAGCTACACCTTC
>TRBV7-9|-|TRBJ1-4|TRBD1
CASSLLKTGETEKLFF
TGTGCCAGCAGCCTTCTAAAAACAGGGGAAACCGAAAAACTGTTTTTT
>TRBV10-2|-|TRBJ2-1|-
CASSDRAGSSYNEQFF
TGCGCCAGCAGTGACCGGGCGGGAAGCTCCTACAATGAGCAGTTCTTC
>TRBV9|-|TRBJ1-1|-
CASREGTLNTEAFF
TGTGCCAGCAGAGAGGGGACACTGAACACTGAAGCTTTCTTT
>TRBV5-5|-|TRBJ2-3|TRBD1
CASSLSPSLFGQGDYTQYF
TGTGCCAGCAGCTTGTCCCCCTCGCTTTTCGGGCAGGGGGATTATACGCAGTATTTT
>TRBV12-3/TRBV12-4|-|TRBJ2-1|-
CASSSRDSLRQFF
TGTGCCAGCAGTTCTCGGGACTCCCTACGGCAGTTCTTC
>TRBV5-8|few|TRBJ2-2|-
CASSSSLVVQGIRTGELFF
TGTGCCAGCAGCTCATCCCTCGTGGTTCAGGGCATAAGGACCGGGGAGCTGTTTTTT
>TRBV5-1|once|TRBJ1-2|TRBD1
CASSTGQGGSGYTF
TGCGCCAGCAGCACAGGACAGGGAGGAAGTGGCTACACCTTC
>TRBV5-4|-|TRBJ1-2|-
CASSLNSGSWGYTF
TGTGCCAGCAGCCTAAACTCGGGGTCCTGGGGCTACACCTTC
>TRBV13|-|TRBJ2-1|-
CASSLQGWGRDEQFF
TGTGCCAGCAGCTTACAGGGGTGGGGTCGGGATGAGCAGTTCTTC
>TRBV5-6|-|TRBJ2-1|TRBD2
CASSLSLLAGNEQFF
TGTGCCAGCAGCTTGTCACTACTAGCGGGAAATGAGCAGTTCTTC
>TRBV3-1/TRBV3-2|-|TRBJ1-2|-
CASSQVAGSGYTF
TGTGCCAGCAGCCAAGTGGCGGGGAGTGGCTACACCTTC
>TRBV29-1|-|TRBJ2-7|TRBD1
CSVGPGQGFGEQYF
TGCAGCGTTGGTCCGGGACAGGGGTTTGGGGAGCAGTACTTC
>TRBV11-2|-|TRBJ1-1|TRBD1
CASRDTDRGGPEAFF
TGTGCCAGCAGAGATACCGACAGGGGAGGTCCTGAAGCTTTCTTT
>TRBV2|few|TRBJ1-5|-
CASSEESALSNQPQHF
TGTGCCAGCAGTGAGGAGTCAGCGCTTAGCAATCAGCCCCAGCATTTT
>TRBV5-1|-|TRBJ1-4|TRBD1
CASSSDRGGSEKLFF
TGCGCCAGCAGCTCCGACAGGGGTGGGAGCGAAAAACTGTTTTTT
>TRBV25-1|-|TRBJ1-1|-
CASREWGSENTEAFF
TGTGCCAGCAGGGAATGGGGCAGCGAAAACACTGAAGCTTTCTTT
>TRBV11-2|-|TRBJ2-1|-
CASSLTRGIVHEQFF
TGTGCCAGCAGCCTTACCAGGGGTATAGTCCATGAGCAGTTCTTC